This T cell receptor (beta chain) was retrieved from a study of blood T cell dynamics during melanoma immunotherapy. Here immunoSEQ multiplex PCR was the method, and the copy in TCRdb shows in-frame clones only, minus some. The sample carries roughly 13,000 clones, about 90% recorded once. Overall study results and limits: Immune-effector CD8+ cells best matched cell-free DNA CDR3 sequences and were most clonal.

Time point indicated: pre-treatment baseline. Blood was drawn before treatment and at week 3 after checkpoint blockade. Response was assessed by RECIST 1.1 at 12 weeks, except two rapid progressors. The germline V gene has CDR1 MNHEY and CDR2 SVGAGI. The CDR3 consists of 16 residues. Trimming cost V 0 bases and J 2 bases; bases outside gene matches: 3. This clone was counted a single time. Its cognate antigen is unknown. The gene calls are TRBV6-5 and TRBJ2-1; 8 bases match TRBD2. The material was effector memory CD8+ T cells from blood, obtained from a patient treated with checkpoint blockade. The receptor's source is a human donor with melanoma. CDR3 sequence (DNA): TGTGCCAGCAGTTACTCGGCGGGGGGTACCTACAATGAGCAGTTCTTC. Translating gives CASSYSAGGTYNEQFF.